This T cell receptor beta chain originates from a study of cytomegalovirus exposure and HLA in healthy donors. About the research overall: Earlier sequencing of 150 million to 200 million T cells yielded roughly 120 million unique TCR beta sequences. Study outcomes and limitations: A later analysis reported that several of the most significant clusters appeared to be linked to common viral pathogens, among them Epstein-Barr virus. Most likely, a cluster of highly shared sequence variants arose as a sequencing artifact. Apart from CMV serostatus, no immune exposure information was available.

60 Vbeta and 13 Jbeta primers were used in PCR. Here immunoSEQ multiplex PCR was the method, and the copy in TCRdb shows in-frame clones only, minus some. Of about 120,000 clones listed, about 86% are singletons. Comments on this clone: What it binds is not known.

The CDR3 is 13 amino acids. CDR1 SGHRS and CDR2 YFSETQ come from the germline V gene. Trimming shortened V by 4 bases and J by 6 bases, and 11 bases separated the two germline ends. The chain joins TRBV5-1 to TRBJ1-5, with D unresolved. The source of this sequence is a middle-aged man in good health and CMV-seronegative. Sequencing was performed on PBMCs. CDR3 protein: CASSTRAGQPQHF. In nucleotides, the CDR3 is TGCGCCAGCAGCACGAGGGCCGGTCAGCCCCAGCATTTT.